This T cell receptor (beta chain) was identified during a study of response to subunit inactivated influenza vaccine. Study-wide results and caveats: The study's authors posited that every seasonal influenza vaccination enlists few new T cells.

Germline V gene lookup returns CDR1 SEHNR and CDR2 FQNEAQ (reference sequence). CDR3 length equals 16 residues. The V and J ends lost 4 bases and 4 bases, in that order; junction bases with no gene match: 6. This clonotype occurred a few times. The antigen is not known. MiXCR, run by TCRdb on the RT-PCR reads, gives a single entry per CDR3 protein. The table shows hundreds of thousands of distinct CDR3 sequences, with around 20% occurring only once. This chain uses TRBV7-9 with TRBJ2-7; TRBD2 agrees at 14 bases. The receptor was isolated from a man aged 50-60 years who received an inactivated influenza vaccine. Sequencing was performed on PBMCs from blood, taken roughly 5 days after vaccination. This CDR3 reads CASSSGLAGEWYEQYF. As DNA, the CDR3 is TGTGCCAGCAGCTCGGGACTAGCGGGAGAGTGGTACGAGCAGTACTTC.